Below are 16 T cell receptor beta chains sequenced from a single sample in a study of T cells in Graves' hyperthyroidism and ophthalmopathy. It was RNA transcripts that yielded the amplified TCR beta CDR3 regions. The primer set for the first-round RT-PCR of the TCR CDR3 was HTBI. TCRdb itself ran the multiplex PCR reads through MiXCR, one entry per CDR3 protein. The data hold a few hundred thousand distinct CDR3 sequences, with roughly 14% observed a single time. Sequencing was performed on blood. These receptor sequences come from a woman aged 30 to 39 with Graves' hyperthyroidism that later progressed to Graves' ophthalmopathy.

The rearrangement joins TRBV20-1 to TRBJ2-2; possible D gene TRBD2, 6 bases. Trimming took 5 bases from V and 3 from J, leaving 10 bases between them. Looked up from germline, CDR1 is DFQATT and CDR2 is SNEGSKA (reference sequence). This CDR3 is 13 amino acids long. CDR3 region: CSARRADTGELFF. For the CDR3, the DNA is TGCAGTGCTCGGAGGGCGGACACCGGGGAGCTGTTTTTT.

The CDR3 loop is CASSLSGASGYEQYF. The CDR3 coding sequence is TGTGCCAGCAGCTTAAGTGGAGCTAGCGGGTACGAGCAGTACTTC. The V gene is TRBV7-3, the J gene TRBJ2-7; 8 bases agree with TRBD2. The CDR3 extends over 15 amino acids. Unmatched junction bases numbered 6, after V lost 1 base and J lost 4 bases. Germline assignment: CDR1 SGHTA and CDR2 FQGTGA.

This clonotype was picked up many times. The V gene is TRBV7-3, the J gene TRBJ1-1; 7 bases agree with TRBD1. The CDR3 spans 17 residues. The trim removed 1 base at V and 1 base at J, leaving 9 bases unmatched. Germline V CDR1 and CDR2: SGHTA, FQGTGA. CDR3: CASSLRGPTGANTEAFF. CDR3 sequence (DNA): TGTGCCAGCAGCTTAAGGGGCCCTACAGGGGCGAACACTGAAGCTTTCTTT.

This clonotype was observed a handful of times. This chain uses TRBV12-5 with TRBJ2-7; 10 bases line up with TRBD2. The CDR3 spans 17 residues. J gave up 0 bases and V 1 base, and 6 bases lay outside the gene matches. The germline gives CDR1 LGHNT, CDR2 FRNRAP. CDR3 nucleotide sequence: TGTGCTAGTGGTTTGGAAACGGGACTAGCGAACTCCTACGAGCAGTACTTC. It codes for CASGLETGLANSYEQYF.

This clonotype has at least ten counts. The rearrangement links TRBV18 to TRBJ1-1; D is unclear. Trimming stripped 5 bases from V and 0 bases from J, with 13 bases between. Germline CDR1 and CDR2: KGHSH and LQKENI. The CDR3 consists of 15 residues. The CDR3 sequence: CASSLSTPMNTEAFF. As DNA, the CDR3 is TGTGCCAGCTCATTATCCACACCTATGAACACTGAAGCTTTCTTT.

In its sample, this clonotype was seen many times. The rearrangement links TRBV6-1 to TRBJ1-2, with TRBD1 as a possible D gene (5 bases). V gave up 1 base and J gave up 2 bases, with 11 bases separating them. The germline gives CDR1 MNHNS, CDR2 SASEGT. This CDR3 is 15 amino acids long. In DNA form, the CDR3 reads TGTGCCAGCAGTGAAGGGACGGACACGAACTATGGCTACACCTTC. Residues: CASSEGTDTNYGYTF.

This clonotype came up many times. CDR3 protein: CASSLSRDQETQYF. The CDR3 bases are TGTGCCAGCAGCTTAAGCAGGGACCAAGAGACCCAGTACTTC. The chain employs TRBV7-9 and TRBJ2-5, with D possibly TRBD1 on 5 matching bases. V was pared by 2 bases and J by 0 bases, with 7 bases between. The CDR3 extends over 14 amino acids. Germline CDR1 reads SEHNR; CDR2 reads FQNEAQ (reference sequence). Looking up the rest from reference TRBV7-9 and TRBJ2-5 gives the full variable domain: DTGVSQNPRHKITKRGQNVTFRCDPISEHNRLYWYRQTLGQGPEFLTYFQNEAQLEKSRLLSDRFSAERPKGSFSTLEIQRTEQGDSAMYLCASSLSRDQETQYFGPGTRLLVL.

The rearrangement links TRBV6-2 or TRBV6-3 to TRBJ2-7, with D possibly TRBD2 on 5 matching bases. The V end lost 6 bases, the J end lost 1 base, and 13 bases lay between the germline ends. The germline CDR1 and CDR2 sequences are MNHEY and SVGEGT. There are 14 residues in the CDR3. The chain's CDR3 is CASRSGLGSYEQYF. CDR3 bases: TGTGCCAGCAGGTCCGGACTGGGGTCCTACGAGCAGTACTTC.

The table lists this clonotype with a few counts. The chain links TRBV7-2 to TRBJ2-3; D is perhaps TRBD1 or TRBD2 (6 bases each). The CDR3 is made up of 16 amino acids. Trimming removed 0 bases at V and 0 bases at J, with 10 bases between. CDR1 is SGHTA and CDR2 is FQGNSA in the germline V gene. The CDR3 spells CASSLARGASTDTQYF. The CDR3 nucleotides are TGTGCCAGCAGCTTAGCGAGGGGGGCCAGCACAGATACGCAGTATTTT.

This clonotype was seen ten or more times. The V gene is TRBV5-6, the J gene TRBJ1-1; D not certain. CDR1 and CDR2 (germline): SGHDT, YYEEEE. The CDR3 is 15 amino acids. V lost 4 bases and J 3 bases, leaving 16 bases between the germline ends. CDR3 protein: CASSRDEGKDTEAFF. In DNA form, the CDR3 reads TGTGCCAGCAGCCGGGATGAGGGAAAGGACACTGAAGCTTTCTTT.

This clonotype was recorded a few times. The chain combines TRBV4-1 with TRBJ1-1; D remains unclear. CDR3 size: 15 residues. V lost 1 base and J 2 bases, leaving 11 bases between the germline ends. CDR1 and CDR2 (germline): MGHRA, YSYEKL. CDR3 nucleotides: TGCGCCAGCAGCCAAGTACAGACCCTTAACACTGAAGCTTTCTTT. Protein product: CASSQVQTLNTEAFF.

This clonotype showed up many times. The gene calls are TRBV10-3 and TRBJ2-5, with D hard to call. The germline V and J ends were trimmed by 3 bases and 0 bases, with 5 bases remaining between them. There are 13 residues in the CDR3. CDR1 and CDR2 from the germline V gene are ENHRY and SYGVKD. CDR3 DNA: TGTGCCATCAGTGATACCAACCAAGAGACCCAGTACTTC. Translating gives CAISDTNQETQYF.

The chain recombines TRBV2 with TRBJ2-2; 10 bases agree with TRBD2. The CDR3 covers 17 residues. The trim removed 6 bases at V and 1 base at J, leaving 8 bases unmatched. CDR1 SNHLY and CDR2 FYNNEI come from the germline V gene. CDR3 residues: CASRGSSGSWNTGELFF. The CDR3 DNA reads as TGTGCCAGCAGGGGATCTAGCGGGAGCTGGAACACCGGGGAGCTGTTTTTT.

This clonotype was detected a few times. The chain combines TRBV10-3 with TRBJ2-7, with 8 bases lining up with TRBD1. The V and J ends lost 5 bases and 5 bases, in that order; junction bases with no gene match: 5. This CDR3 comprises 13 residues. Germline V gene data show CDR1 as ENHRY and CDR2 as SYGVKD. The chain's CDR3 is CAISSGGHDEQYF. As DNA, the CDR3 is TGTGCCATCAGTTCAGGGGGCCACGACGAGCAGTACTTC.

This clonotype occurred many times. The chain links TRBV28 to TRBJ1-4; D is uncertain. The CDR3 covers 15 residues. Germline CDR1 reads MDHEN; CDR2 reads SYDVKM. Trimming pared 8 bases from V and 0 bases from J, leaving 13 bases between. CDR3 DNA sequence: TGTGCCAGCCGCCCTCCCAGTTCAACTAATGAAAAACTGTTTTTT. Translation gives CASRPPSSTNEKLFF.

This clonotype was counted at least ten times. The chain uses TRBV28 and TRBJ2-7; D possibly corresponds to TRBD2 (7 bases). Germline-derived CDR1 and CDR2 are MDHEN and SYDVKM. CDR3 size: 15 residues. V lost 4 bases to trimming and J lost 4 bases, with 17 bases between them. The CDR3, as DNA: TGTGCCAGCAGTTCCCCAGGGGAGGGATCGTACGAGCAGTACTTC. Protein sequence: CASSSPGEGSYEQYF. Looking up the rest from reference TRBV28 and TRBJ2-7 gives the full variable domain: DVKVTQSSRYLVKRTGEKVFLECVQDMDHENMFWYRQDPGLGLRLIYFSYDVKMKEKGDIPEGYSVSREKKERFSLILESASTNQTSMYLCASSSPGEGSYEQYFGPGTRLTVT.